The rows below give T cell receptor beta chains drawn from one sample of a study of a mutant IDH1 vaccine in newly diagnosed glioma. The antigens for these receptors are not known. The table came from immunoSEQ multiplex PCR; TCRdb's copy has only in-frame clones and leaves some out. Among over 45,000 clones, about 86% were seen once, and the ten largest hold nearly 7.5%. The source was PBMCs, collected from a glioma patient whose treatment included an IDH1 peptide vaccine. The receptors were sampled from a woman aged 50 to 60 with glioma. The CDR3 runs from the conserved cysteine through the conserved F or W. Fields, in order: V gene, J gene, CDR3 protein.

TRBV19	TRBJ1-6	CASSIMSGQGAGSPLHF
TRBV5-4	TRBJ2-1	CASSLDGRGPSGEQFF
TRBV25-1	TRBJ2-7	CASSETGTALYEQYF
TRBV7-3	TRBJ2-3	CASSLTFGDTQYF
TRBV29-1	TRBJ2-7	CSVAGASVGEQYF
TRBV14	TRBJ2-1	CASSRYSYNEQFF
TRBV6-5	TRBJ2-5	CASSYLGQYKETQYF
TRBV5-1	TRBJ2-1	CASSLAGASGGRGEQFF
TRBV28	TRBJ2-7	CASSLTKNEQYF
TRBV11-3	TRBJ2-1	CASSVRSAGDYNEQFF
TRBV19	TRBJ1-1	CASSISWAPTFF
TRBV11-3	TRBJ1-3	CASSPAGGQYGNTIYF
TRBV7-2	TRBJ2-7	CASSQYSVHEQYF
TRBV19	TRBJ1-3	CASSMLWVSGNTIYF
TRBV5-6	TRBJ2-2	CASSIAGTGELFF
TRBV5-1	TRBJ1-6	CASSLAGSTGGGSNSPLHF